The TCR beta chain described here comes from a study of blood T cell repertoires in COVID-19. Background on the study: The United States, Italy and Spain were the sources of the acute and convalescent COVID-19 samples. The cDNA or gDNA used as material had been derived from T cells, B-cell-depleted T cells, or PBMCs.

Original processing notes: From reference gene primer amplification, estimates of nucleated cell counts were derived. The repertoire was sequenced with immunoSEQ multiplex PCR; TCRdb's copy has only in-frame clones and lacks some. That table is the source of V, J and clone size, and D and trimming were worked out from the DNA. Here the sample spans approximately 220,000 clones, approximately 80% being singletons. This CDR3 has 14 amino acids. V shed 4 bases and J 2 bases; nucleotides not matched to a gene: 5. Germline CDR1 SEHNR, CDR2 FQNEAQ (reference sequence). Sequencing used peripheral blood. The sequence came from an elderly woman with acute or convalescent COVID-19. This sequence joins TRBV7-9 and TRBJ2-7; 7 bases align to TRBD1. The CDR3 DNA sequence: TGTGCCAGCAGCTCAGACAGGGTGACCTACGAGCAGTACTTC. It translates to CASSSDRVTYEQYF.